These 27 T cell receptor beta chains were all obtained from the same sample, sequenced in a study of OX40 agonist ivuxolimab in advanced cancers. Assay used: immunoSEQ multiplex PCR; TCRdb lists only in-frame clones, some missing. This table holds roughly 82,000 clones, around four fifths found once. The specimen comprised CD4+ or CD8+ T cells sorted from blood, sampled in a trial of the OX40 agonist ivuxolimab. Every receptor here comes from an adult with an advanced solid tumor such as melanoma, head and neck, liver or kidney cancer.

The chain carries TRBV29-1 and TRBJ2-3; tentative D call: TRBD2 (5 bases). Trimming removed 4 bases from V and 0 bases from J, with 11 bases in between. Germline V CDR1 and CDR2: SQVTM, ANQGSEA. This CDR3 has 14 residues. This chain's CDR3 is CSVVPGSSTDTQYF. In DNA, the CDR3 is TGCAGCGTTGTTCCGGGGTCTAGCACAGATACGCAGTATTTT.

V usage is TRBV27 and J usage is TRBJ1-4, with a weak D call TRBD1 (6 bases). This CDR3 contains 15 residues. Germline values: CDR1 MNHEY, CDR2 SMNVEV (reference sequence). The V end was cut by 5 bases, the J end by 4 bases, with 14 bases between. The CDR3 reads CASSGGGPVNEKLFF. Here the CDR3 DNA reads TGTGCCAGCAGTGGGGGGGGGCCCGTTAATGAAAAACTGTTTTTT.

This chain uses TRBV5-1 with TRBJ2-5; 10 nucleotides agree with TRBD2. V lost 3 bases, J lost 1 base, and 6 bases stayed unmatched. Germline V gives CDR1 SGHRS, CDR2 YFSETQ. The CDR3 consists of 16 residues. The CDR3 nucleotides are TGCGCCAGCAGCTCCGTAGCGGGGGGTTCCCAAGAGACCCAGTACTTC. Translation gives CASSSVAGGSQETQYF.

The V call is TRBV30, the J call TRBJ1-4; D is possibly TRBD1 (5 bases). The CDR3 totals 14 residues. V gave up 2 bases and J gave up 5 bases, with 12 bases separating them. Germline V gene sequence: CDR1 GTSNPN, CDR2 SVGIG (reference sequence). CDR3 region: CAWSRQGLNEKLFF. DNA for the CDR3: TGTGCCTGGAGTAGGCAGGGCCTAAATGAAAAACTGTTTTTT.

The chain couples TRBV21-1 to TRBJ2-7; TRBD1, the table's D call, was not compared with the DNA. TRBV21-1 is marked as a pseudogene. CDR3 size: 11 residues. The CDR3 region has the DNA TGTGCCGCTCAGGTCCCCTCCCTGCAGTACTTC. Translation: CAAQVPSLQYF.

V usage is TRBV12-5 and J usage is TRBJ1-1; D not resolved. In germline, CDR1 is LGHNT, CDR2 FRNRAP. This CDR3 has 13 residues. V shed 9 bases and J shed 0 bases, with 11 bases lying between them. DNA of the CDR3: TGTGCTAGCCTAGGACGGGTGAACACTGAAGCTTTCTTT. Translation: CASLGRVNTEAFF.

The chain combines TRBV7-2 with TRBJ1-3, with a tentative D call TRBD1 (5 bases). The V gene's germline CDR1 is SGHTA and CDR2 FQGNSA. V gave up 1 base and J gave up 0 bases, with 10 bases separating them. This CDR3 region has 16 residues. The CDR3 sequence is CASSLGDAISGNTIYF. For the CDR3, the DNA is TGTGCCAGCAGCTTAGGGGACGCCATCTCTGGAAACACCATATATTTT.

This clone was counted between two and nine times. The chain uses TRBV2 and TRBJ2-3; D uncertain. Germline lookup yields CDR1 SNHLY and CDR2 FYNNEI. The CDR3 has 13 residues. The germline V and J ends were trimmed by 8 bases and 5 bases, with 14 bases remaining between them. The DNA of the CDR3 is TGTGCCAGCCACATCCTGCGGCAAGATACGCAGTATTTT. It specifies CASHILRQDTQYF.

Note on this clone: The junction and the germline gene differ at one end; a read error may be behind it. The chain combines TRBV5-8 with TRBJ2-4; no clear D. The CDR3 length is 17 residues. Germline V CDR1 and CDR2: SGHTS, YDEGEE. CDR3: CASRFTLYSLAKNIQYF. The CDR3 coding sequence is TGTGCCAGCCGCTTCACCCTCTACAGTTTAGCCAAAAACATTCAGTACTTC.

V gene TRBV7-2 combines with J gene TRBJ1-2; TRBD1 matches at 7 bases. V lost 4 bases to trimming and J lost 3 bases; unmatched junction nucleotides: 5. Germline CDR1 and CDR2: SGHTA and FQGNSA. This CDR3 is built from 14 residues. The CDR3: CASSSGTAHYGYTF. The CDR3 DNA reads TGTGCCAGCAGCTCAGGGACAGCCCACTATGGCTACACCTTC. The whole variable domain, filled in from reference TRBV7-2 and TRBJ1-2, reads GAGVSQSPSNKVTEKGKDVELRCDPISGHTALYWYRQSLGQGLEFLIYFQGNSAPDKSGLPSDRFSAERTGGSVSTLTIQRTQQEDSAVYLCASSSGTAHYGYTFGSGTRLTVV.

This clone was picked up one time. This chain links TRBV7-6 with TRBJ2-3; D possibly corresponds to TRBD2 (6 bases). The CDR3 loop spans 13 amino acids. Germline-derived CDR1 and CDR2 are SGHVS and FNYEAQ. V shed 8 bases and J shed 4 bases, with 13 bases lying between them. The CDR3 DNA follows: TGTGCCAGCGGCCCCTGGGGGGCAGATACGCAGTATTTT. Protein: CASGPWGADTQYF.

This clone was seen only once. The CDR3, as DNA: TGTGCCAGCAGCCCGTGGGGCAGACCAATGAACACTGAAGCTTTCTTT. Amino acid sequence: CASSPWGRPMNTEAFF. V is TRBV7-9 and J is TRBJ1-1; D is possibly TRBD1 (5 bases). The germline gives CDR1 SEHNR, CDR2 FQNEAQ (reference sequence). CDR3 length: 16 residues. Trimming shortened V by 5 bases and J by 0 bases, and 16 bases separated the two germline ends. The full variable domain, with the rest looked up from reference TRBV7-9 and TRBJ1-1, is DTGVSQNPRHKITKRGQNVTFRCDPISEHNRLYWYRQTLGQGPEFLTYFQNEAQLEKSRLLSDRFSAERPKGSFSTLEIQRTEQGDSAMYLCASSPWGRPMNTEAFFGQGTRLTVV.

The gene calls are TRBV19 and TRBJ2-2; 9 bases agree with TRBD1. Germline values: CDR1 LNHDA, CDR2 SQIVND (reference sequence). CDR3 length: 15 amino acids. Unmatched junction bases numbered 3, after V lost 7 bases and J lost 0 bases. For the CDR3, the DNA is TGTGCCAGTAATCGACAGGGGGCGAACACCGGGGAGCTGTTTTTT. Translated: CASNRQGANTGELFF.

The gene calls are TRBV6-1 and TRBJ2-1; D remains unclear. The V gene's germline CDR1 is MNHNS and CDR2 SASEGT. The CDR3 runs 11 residues. V dropped 1 base and J dropped 14 bases, with 9 bases sitting between them. This chain's CDR3 is CASSEGIREFF. CDR3 DNA: TGTGCCAGCAGTGAAGGGATACGAGAGTTCTTC.

This clone was observed a handful of times. The chain uses TRBV30 and TRBJ2-5, with D tentatively TRBD1 or TRBD2 (5 bases each). CDR3 length: 12 amino acids. The germline CDR1 and CDR2 sequences are GTSNPN and SVGIG (reference sequence). Between the trimmed V and J ends, which lost 1 base and 5 bases, there was a span of 8 bases. The CDR3 region has the DNA TGTGCCTGGAGTGGAGGGGTCGAGACCCAGTACTTC. Encoded protein: CAWSGGVETQYF.

The V and J genes are TRBV30 and TRBJ2-5, with D uncertain. Between the trimmed V and J ends, which lost 4 bases and 2 bases, there was a span of 8 bases. Per the germline V gene, CDR1 is GTSNPN and CDR2 is SVGIG (reference sequence). The CDR3 runs 12 residues. The CDR3 DNA sequence: TGTGCCTGGACGACTTCTCAAGAGACCCAGTACTTC. This encodes CAWTTSQETQYF.

The chain employs TRBV6-5 and TRBJ1-3; 9 bases agree with TRBD1. The CDR3 consists of 15 residues. Trimming at V came to 4 bases and at J to 4 bases, leaving 5 bases not matched to a gene. Germline V gene sequence: CDR1 MNHEY, CDR2 SVGAGI. In DNA, the CDR3 is TGTGCCAGCAGTTTACAGGGGGCGAGAGGAAACACCATATATTTT. Amino acids: CASSLQGARGNTIYF.

The J gene is TRBJ1-4, the V gene TRBV29-1; 7 bases match TRBD1. Germline lookup yields CDR1 SQVTM and CDR2 ANQGSEA. The CDR3 totals 13 residues. V lost 4 bases to trimming and J lost 5 bases; unmatched junction nucleotides: 4. For the CDR3, the DNA is TGCAGCGTTGCTGACAGGGCGAATGAAAAACTGTTTTTT. Protein product: CSVADRANEKLFF.

This clone was detected a few times. The V gene is TRBV11-2, the J gene TRBJ2-7; weak D call: TRBD2 (5 bases). CDR1 and CDR2 (germline): SGHAT, FQNNGV. This CDR3 region has 14 residues. V was shortened by 4 bases and J by 4 bases, with 14 bases between the two germline ends. CDR3 loop: CASSSSAGEYEQYF. CDR3 nucleotide sequence: TGTGCCAGCAGCTCTTCGGCCGGGGAATACGAGCAGTACTTC.

The chain joins TRBV6-5 to TRBJ1-6, with a possible D match to TRBD1 (5 bases). From germline, CDR1 is MNHEY and CDR2 SVGAGI. The V end lost 1 base, the J end lost 3 bases, and 10 bases lay between the germline ends. The CDR3 is 16 residues long. In DNA form, the CDR3 reads TGTGCCAGCAGTTACTGGGCAGGGAACTATAATTCACCCCTCCACTTT. Protein product: CASSYWAGNYNSPLHF.

The chain employs TRBV11-2 and TRBJ2-2, with D perhaps TRBD1 (5 bases). The CDR3 contains 15 residues. Germline CDR1 and CDR2: SGHAT and FQNNGV. Between the trimmed V and J ends, which lost 8 bases and 5 bases, there was a span of 18 bases. The CDR3 bases are TGTGCCAGCCGACCTCAGGGTAAAATAACCGGGGAGCTGTTTTTT. This translates into CASRPQGKITGELFF.

The rearrangement joins TRBV7-2 to TRBJ1-4; D unclear. Trimming took 6 bases from V and 8 from J, leaving 13 bases between them. The CDR3 is 13 amino acids. Germline V gene data show CDR1 as SGHTA and CDR2 as FQGNSA. The CDR3 coding sequence is TGTGCCAGCAGACCTACAGTGGACGAAAAACTGTTTTTT. Translating gives CASRPTVDEKLFF.

This chain links TRBV2 with TRBJ1-1, with D unclear. Trimming took off 6 bases at V and 3 bases at J, with 8 bases between the two ends. There are 12 residues in the CDR3. Germline CDR1 and CDR2: SNHLY and FYNNEI. The CDR3 is CASSGHYTEAFF. DNA for the CDR3: TGTGCCAGCAGCGGGCATTACACTGAAGCTTTCTTT.

The chain carries TRBV5-6 and TRBJ2-2; D is undetermined. Per the germline V gene, CDR1 is SGHDT and CDR2 is YYEEEE. There are 14 residues in the CDR3. Trimming took off 2 bases at V and 4 bases at J, with 9 bases between the two ends. The CDR3 DNA sequence: TGTGCCAGCAGCTTAATGGCGACCACCGGGGAGCTGTTTTTT. Protein sequence: CASSLMATTGELFF. The full variable domain, completed using reference TRBV5-6 and TRBJ2-2, is DAGVTQSPTHLIKTRGQQVTLRCSPKSGHDTVSWYQQALGQGPQFIFQYYEEEERQRGNFPDRFSGHQFPNYSSELNVNALLLGDSALYLCASSLMATTGELFFGEGSRLTVL.

CDR3 DNA: TGCGCCAGCAGCCATCCCCTAGCGGGGGGGCCATATGAGCAGTTCTTC. It specifies CASSHPLAGGPYEQFF. The rearrangement uses TRBV4-1 and TRBJ2-1, with TRBD2 identical over 12 bases. The junction had 8 bases not matched to a gene; V was cut back by 3 bases and J by 8 bases. CDR1 is MGHRA and CDR2 is YSYEKL in the germline V gene. CDR3 length: 16 residues.

The CDR3 DNA is TGTGCCAGCAGCTTAGTCCAGGGGTCTTCCAATCAGCCCCAGCATTTT. As protein: CASSLVQGSSNQPQHF. The V and J genes are TRBV7-8 and TRBJ1-5; D perhaps matches TRBD1 (6 bases). Between the trimmed V and J ends, which lost 1 base and 3 bases, there was a span of 13 bases. The CDR3 spans 16 residues. Per the germline V gene, CDR1 is SGHVS and CDR2 is FQNEAQ.

The CDR3, as DNA: TGTGCCAGCAGCCCTGGGGAGGGCGGAGCCTACGAGCAGTACTTC. This gives the protein CASSPGEGGAYEQYF. This chain connects TRBV5-4 to TRBJ2-7; 7 bases match TRBD2. V shed 4 bases, J shed 2 bases, and the junction held 9 bases outside the gene matches. The CDR3 has 15 residues. CDR1 and CDR2 (germline): SGHNT, YYREEE (reference sequence).